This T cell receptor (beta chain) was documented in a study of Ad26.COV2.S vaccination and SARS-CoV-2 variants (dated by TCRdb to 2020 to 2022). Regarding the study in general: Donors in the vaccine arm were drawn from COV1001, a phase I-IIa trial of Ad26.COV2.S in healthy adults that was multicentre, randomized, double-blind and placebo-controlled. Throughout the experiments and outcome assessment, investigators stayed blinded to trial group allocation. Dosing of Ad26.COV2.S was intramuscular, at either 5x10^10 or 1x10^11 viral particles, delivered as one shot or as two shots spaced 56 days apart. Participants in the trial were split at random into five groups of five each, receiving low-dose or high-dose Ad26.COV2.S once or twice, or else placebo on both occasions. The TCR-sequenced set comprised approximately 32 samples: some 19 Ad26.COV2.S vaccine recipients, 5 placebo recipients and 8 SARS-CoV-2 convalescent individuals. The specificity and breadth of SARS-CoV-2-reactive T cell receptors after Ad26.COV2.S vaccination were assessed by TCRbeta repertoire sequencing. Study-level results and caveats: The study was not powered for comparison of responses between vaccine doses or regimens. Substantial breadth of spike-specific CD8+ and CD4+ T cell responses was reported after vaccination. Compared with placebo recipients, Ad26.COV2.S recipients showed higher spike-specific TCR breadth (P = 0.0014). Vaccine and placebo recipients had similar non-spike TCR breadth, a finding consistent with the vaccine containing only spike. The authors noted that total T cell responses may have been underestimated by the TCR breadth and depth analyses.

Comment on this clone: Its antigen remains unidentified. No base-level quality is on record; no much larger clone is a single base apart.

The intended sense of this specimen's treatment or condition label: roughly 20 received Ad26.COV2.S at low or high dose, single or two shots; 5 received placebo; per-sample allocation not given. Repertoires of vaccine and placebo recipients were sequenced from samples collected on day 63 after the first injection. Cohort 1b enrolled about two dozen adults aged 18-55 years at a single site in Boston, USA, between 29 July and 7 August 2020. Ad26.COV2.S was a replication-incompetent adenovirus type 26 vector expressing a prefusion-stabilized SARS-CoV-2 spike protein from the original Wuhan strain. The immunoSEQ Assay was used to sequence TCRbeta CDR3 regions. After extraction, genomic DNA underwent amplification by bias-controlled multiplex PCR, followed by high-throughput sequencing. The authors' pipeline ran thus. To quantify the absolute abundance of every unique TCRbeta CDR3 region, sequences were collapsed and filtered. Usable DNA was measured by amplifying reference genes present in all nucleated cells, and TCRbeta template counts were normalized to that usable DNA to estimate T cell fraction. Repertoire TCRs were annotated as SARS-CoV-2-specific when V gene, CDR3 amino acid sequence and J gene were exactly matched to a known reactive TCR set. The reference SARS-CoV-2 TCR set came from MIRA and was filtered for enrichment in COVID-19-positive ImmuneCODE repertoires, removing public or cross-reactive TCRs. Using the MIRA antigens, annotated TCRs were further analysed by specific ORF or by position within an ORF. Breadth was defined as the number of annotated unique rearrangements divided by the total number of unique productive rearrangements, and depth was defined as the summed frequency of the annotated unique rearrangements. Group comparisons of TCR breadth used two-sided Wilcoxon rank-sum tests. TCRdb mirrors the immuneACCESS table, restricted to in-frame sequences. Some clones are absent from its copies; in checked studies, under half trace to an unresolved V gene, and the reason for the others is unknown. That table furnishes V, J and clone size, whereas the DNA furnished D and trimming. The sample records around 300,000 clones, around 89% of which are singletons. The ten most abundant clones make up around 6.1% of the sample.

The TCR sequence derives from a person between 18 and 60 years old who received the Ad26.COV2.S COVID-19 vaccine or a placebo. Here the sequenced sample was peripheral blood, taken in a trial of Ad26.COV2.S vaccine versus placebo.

Here is the DNA: TGTGCCAGCAGCCCCTCTTTCAGCCAACTCACAGATACGCAGTATTTT. It codes for CASSPSFSQLTDTQYF. The sequence joins TRBV7-3 to TRBJ2-3; the D gene identity is not certain. Including the terminal cysteine and phenylalanine, the CDR3 comprises 16 residues. The sequence is cut down to CDR3 DNA, 48 bases in frame from base 1. From the germline V gene, CDR1 is SGHTA and CDR2 is FQGTGA. V is shortened by 5 bases, J by 2 bases, and the region joining them spans 17 bases. With the rest looked up from the reference TRBV7-3 and TRBJ2-3 genes rather than sequenced, the full variable domain is GAGVSQTPSNKVTEKGKYVELRCDPISGHTALYWYRQSLGQGPEFLIYFQGTGAADDSGLPNDRFFAVRPEGSVSTLKIQRTERGDSAVYLCASSPSFSQLTDTQYFGPGTRLTVL.